These T cell receptor beta chains were read from a single sample in a study of T cells in Graves' hyperthyroidism and ophthalmopathy. Each CDR3 protein gets one entry after TCRdb re-called the multiplex PCR reads with MiXCR. The sample has some 370,000 distinct CDR3 sequences; around 15% are singletons. Source material: blood. The receptor set was obtained from a man between 45 and 60 years old with Graves' ophthalmopathy. The CDR3 runs from the conserved cysteine through the conserved F or W. Each record gives: J gene, CDR3 length, V gene, D gene, clone size, CDR3 DNA, CDR3 protein. The D gene is left open where the match is weak. Size values are once, few and many counts, or a class for expanded clones, and some rows have none.

J gene: TRBJ2-5; CDR3 length: 15; V gene: TRBV5-1; D gene: .; clone size: few; CDR3 DNA: TGCGCCAGCAGCTTGGCCCGGACAAAGATAGAGACCCAGTACTTC; CDR3 protein: CASSLARTKIETQYF
J gene: TRBJ2-1; CDR3 length: 14; V gene: TRBV19; D gene: TRBD1; clone size: few; CDR3 DNA: TGTGCCAGTAGTCTGGGACAGGGAGGCGATGAGCAGTTCTTC; CDR3 protein: CASSLGQGGDEQFF
J gene: TRBJ2-3; CDR3 length: 15; V gene: TRBV2; D gene: TRBD1; clone size: many; CDR3 DNA: TGTGCCAGCAGTCAGGACAGGGCTGCGACAGATACGCAGTATTTT; CDR3 protein: CASSQDRAATDTQYF
J gene: TRBJ1-2; CDR3 length: 13; V gene: TRBV3-1; D gene: TRBD1; clone size: many; CDR3 DNA: TGTGCCAGCAGCCGGGGACAGGGTAATGGCTACACCTTC; CDR3 protein: CASSRGQGNGYTF
J gene: TRBJ2-1; CDR3 length: 15; V gene: TRBV3-1; D gene: TRBD2; clone size: .; CDR3 DNA: TGTGCCAGCAGCCAAGGACTAGCACGGTACAATGAGCAGTTCTTC; CDR3 protein: CASSQGLARYNEQFF
J gene: TRBJ2-5; CDR3 length: 12; V gene: TRBV24-1; D gene: .; clone size: many; CDR3 DNA: TGTGCCACCAGTAACCAAGAAGGGACCCAGTACTTC; CDR3 protein: CATSNQEGTQYF
J gene: TRBJ2-7; CDR3 length: 12; V gene: TRBV2; D gene: TRBD2; clone size: many; CDR3 DNA: TGTGCCAGCAGTGGGGGAGGGCCCGAGCAGTACTTC; CDR3 protein: CASSGGGPEQYF
J gene: TRBJ2-3; CDR3 length: 13; V gene: TRBV20-1; D gene: .; clone size: many; CDR3 DNA: TGCAGTGCTAGTGGGGACAACACAGATACGCAGTATTTT; CDR3 protein: CSASGDNTDTQYF
J gene: TRBJ2-3; CDR3 length: 16; V gene: TRBV18; D gene: .; clone size: many; CDR3 DNA: TGTGCCAGCTCACCATTAGGAGTCGGTCTGACAGATACGCAGTATTTT; CDR3 protein: CASSPLGVGLTDTQYF
J gene: TRBJ2-7; CDR3 length: 16; V gene: TRBV3-1; D gene: TRBD2; clone size: many; CDR3 DNA: TGTGCCAGCAGCCAAGGGACTAGCGGGAGAGGTATCGAGCAGTACTTC; CDR3 protein: CASSQGTSGRGIEQYF
J gene: TRBJ1-2; CDR3 length: 17; V gene: TRBV6-5; D gene: TRBD1; clone size: few; CDR3 DNA: TGTGCCAGCAGTTACTATGCGGGACAGGGGAGTAACTATGGCTACACCTTC; CDR3 protein: CASSYYAGQGSNYGYTF
J gene: TRBJ1-1; CDR3 length: 14; V gene: TRBV15; D gene: .; clone size: many; CDR3 DNA: TGTGCCACCAGCAGGGAGCAGGGGAACACTGAAGCTTTCTTT; CDR3 protein: CATSREQGNTEAFF
J gene: TRBJ2-2; CDR3 length: 14; V gene: TRBV12-3/TRBV12-4; D gene: .; clone size: many; CDR3 DNA: TGTGCCAGCACAAGCGGGCCGAACACCGGGGAGCTGTTTTTT; CDR3 protein: CASTSGPNTGELFF
J gene: TRBJ1-3; CDR3 length: 15; V gene: TRBV14; D gene: .; clone size: few; CDR3 DNA: TGTGCCAGCAGCCGAGACAGTTCGAACAGCAACACCATATATTTT; CDR3 protein: CASSRDSSNSNTIYF
J gene: TRBJ1-1; CDR3 length: 14; V gene: TRBV6-4; D gene: .; clone size: many; CDR3 DNA: TGTGCCAGCAGAATGGACGGACTGAACACTGAAGCTTTCTTT; CDR3 protein: CASRMDGLNTEAFF
J gene: TRBJ1-5; CDR3 length: 12; V gene: TRBV18; D gene: .; clone size: many; CDR3 DNA: TGTGCCAGCTCCGGGGAAAATCAGCCCCAGCATTTT; CDR3 protein: CASSGENQPQHF
J gene: TRBJ2-3; CDR3 length: 15; V gene: TRBV11-1; D gene: .; clone size: many; CDR3 DNA: TGTGCCAGCAGCTTCGGGCAGGGCGGCACAGATACGCAGTATTTT; CDR3 protein: CASSFGQGGTDTQYF
J gene: TRBJ2-3; CDR3 length: 16; V gene: TRBV11-2; D gene: TRBD2; clone size: many; CDR3 DNA: TGTGCCAGCAGCCCCGGGACTAGCGGTTACACAGATACGCAGTATTTT; CDR3 protein: CASSPGTSGYTDTQYF
J gene: TRBJ2-7; CDR3 length: 13; V gene: TRBV20-1; D gene: .; clone size: many; CDR3 DNA: TGCAGTGCCCTAACAGCGAGCTCCTACGAGCAGTACTTC; CDR3 protein: CSALTASSYEQYF
J gene: TRBJ2-3; CDR3 length: 15; V gene: TRBV12-3/TRBV12-4; D gene: .; clone size: many; CDR3 DNA: TGTGCCAGCAGCCTCGGGGATTCCGCAGGAGATACGCAGTATTTT; CDR3 protein: CASSLGDSAGDTQYF
J gene: TRBJ2-3; CDR3 length: 17; V gene: TRBV9; D gene: TRBD2; clone size: few; CDR3 DNA: TGTGCCAGTGGAGTCCTAACGGGAGGTCTCTCCACAGATACGCAGTATTTT; CDR3 protein: CASGVLTGGLSTDTQYF
J gene: TRBJ1-5; CDR3 length: 16; V gene: TRBV19; D gene: .; clone size: many; CDR3 DNA: TGTGCCAGTAGTACCTCTGGGGGGCTTGACGGACCGCCCCAGCATTTT; CDR3 protein: CASSTSGGLDGPPQHF
J gene: TRBJ2-7; CDR3 length: 14; V gene: TRBV19; D gene: .; clone size: .; CDR3 DNA: TGTGCCAGTAGTTTCGACGTTCGGGCCTACGAGCAGTACTTC; CDR3 protein: CASSFDVRAYEQYF
J gene: TRBJ2-3; CDR3 length: 16; V gene: TRBV27; D gene: TRBD2; clone size: many; CDR3 DNA: TGTGCCAGCAGTCCCCCTCGGGCGGGAGACACAGATACGCAGTATTTT; CDR3 protein: CASSPPRAGDTDTQYF
J gene: TRBJ2-5; CDR3 length: 15; V gene: TRBV9; D gene: TRBD1; clone size: many; CDR3 DNA: TGTGCCAGCAGCCCAGAGGGACAGGGGAAAGAGACCCAGTACTTC; CDR3 protein: CASSPEGQGKETQYF
J gene: TRBJ2-1; CDR3 length: 16; V gene: TRBV30; D gene: TRBD2; clone size: many; CDR3 DNA: TGTGCCTGGAGTCGACTAGCGGGAGGGAGATACAATGAGCAGTTCTTC; CDR3 protein: CAWSRLAGGRYNEQFF
J gene: TRBJ1-6; CDR3 length: 16; V gene: TRBV7-2; D gene: .; clone size: .; CDR3 DNA: TGTGCCAGCAGCTTCAATAATTGGGCGATGGCTTCACCCCTCCACTTT; CDR3 protein: CASSFNNWAMASPLHF
J gene: TRBJ1-3; CDR3 length: 14; V gene: TRBV7-8; D gene: .; clone size: few; CDR3 DNA: TGTGCCAGCAGCATACCTAGCTCTGGAAACACCATATATTTT; CDR3 protein: CASSIPSSGNTIYF
J gene: TRBJ1-1; CDR3 length: 16; V gene: TRBV12-3/TRBV12-4; D gene: .; clone size: many; CDR3 DNA: TGTGCCAGCAGTCCCACCTCACAGGGATCGAACACTGAAGCTTTCTTT; CDR3 protein: CASSPTSQGSNTEAFF
J gene: TRBJ2-2; CDR3 length: 17; V gene: TRBV6-2/TRBV6-3; D gene: .; clone size: many; CDR3 DNA: TGTGCCAGCAGTTACTCGATAAAGGAGCTGGACACCGGGGAGCTGTTTTTT; CDR3 protein: CASSYSIKELDTGELFF
J gene: TRBJ2-3; CDR3 length: 14; V gene: TRBV30; D gene: .; clone size: many; CDR3 DNA: TGTGCCTTTGGGGCCGGGCCTAGCACAGATACGCAGTATTTT; CDR3 protein: CAFGAGPSTDTQYF
J gene: TRBJ1-1; CDR3 length: 14; V gene: TRBV7-2; D gene: .; clone size: .; CDR3 DNA: TGTGCCAGCAGCCCTGGGGCGCGGAACACTGAAGCTTTCTTT; CDR3 protein: CASSPGARNTEAFF
J gene: TRBJ2-2; CDR3 length: 13; V gene: TRBV3-1; D gene: .; clone size: few; CDR3 DNA: TGTGCCAGCAGCAGATTAAGCGGCGGGGAGCTGTTTTTT; CDR3 protein: CASSRLSGGELFF
J gene: TRBJ1-6; CDR3 length: 16; V gene: TRBV4-2; D gene: TRBD1; clone size: once; CDR3 DNA: TGTGCCAGCAGCCAGGGACAGGGGGCTAGTGGGTCACCCCTCCACTTT; CDR3 protein: CASSQGQGASGSPLHF
J gene: TRBJ2-1; CDR3 length: 13; V gene: TRBV15; D gene: .; clone size: many; CDR3 DNA: TGTGCCACCAGCAGAGAGGGGCTTGATGAGCAGTTCTTC; CDR3 protein: CATSREGLDEQFF
J gene: TRBJ2-3; CDR3 length: 16; V gene: TRBV10-3; D gene: .; clone size: many; CDR3 DNA: TGTGCCATCAGTGACTCTTCTGTTATTAGCACAGATACGCAGTATTTT; CDR3 protein: CAISDSSVISTDTQYF
J gene: TRBJ1-5; CDR3 length: 16; V gene: TRBV20-1; D gene: .; clone size: many; CDR3 DNA: TGCAGTGCTAGTGATTCCCGACAGGCGAATAATCAGCCCCAGCATTTT; CDR3 protein: CSASDSRQANNQPQHF
J gene: TRBJ1-2; CDR3 length: 15; V gene: TRBV11-2; D gene: .; clone size: many; CDR3 DNA: TGTGCCAGCAGCTTAGGGGGGGGGATGTCGCATGGCTACACCTTC; CDR3 protein: CASSLGGGMSHGYTF
J gene: TRBJ2-6; CDR3 length: 17; V gene: TRBV19; D gene: .; clone size: .; CDR3 DNA: TGTGCCAGTAGTATGGAGGGAACCGCCACTGGGGCCAACGTCCTGACTTTC; CDR3 protein: CASSMEGTATGANVLTF
J gene: TRBJ2-5; CDR3 length: 17; V gene: TRBV7-9; D gene: TRBD2; clone size: few; CDR3 DNA: TGTGCCAGCAGCTTTTCTCGGGAGGGGCGCGTACAAGAGACCCAGTACTTC; CDR3 protein: CASSFSREGRVQETQYF
J gene: TRBJ2-7; CDR3 length: 16; V gene: TRBV5-5; D gene: TRBD2; clone size: .; CDR3 DNA: TGTGCCAGCAGCTTGGCCGTAGCGGGAGTGGCCTACGAGCAGTACTTC; CDR3 protein: CASSLAVAGVAYEQYF
J gene: TRBJ2-3; CDR3 length: 14; V gene: TRBV3-1; D gene: TRBD1; clone size: many; CDR3 DNA: TGTGCCAGCAGCCAAGCGAGGACAGGAGATACGCAGTATTTT; CDR3 protein: CASSQARTGDTQYF
J gene: TRBJ2-7; CDR3 length: 16; V gene: TRBV12-3/TRBV12-4; D gene: .; clone size: many; CDR3 DNA: TGTGCCAGCAGATATGGTTGGCAGGCCTCCGACTACGAGCAGTACTTC; CDR3 protein: CASRYGWQASDYEQYF
J gene: TRBJ2-3; CDR3 length: 21; V gene: TRBV27; D gene: TRBD2; clone size: many; CDR3 DNA: TGTGCCAGCACCCCTTATCCCCTACTAGCGGAGGCCGACAAAGTCACAGATACGCAGTATTTT; CDR3 protein: CASTPYPLLAEADKVTDTQYF
J gene: TRBJ2-1; CDR3 length: 15; V gene: TRBV7-9; D gene: TRBD2; clone size: many; CDR3 DNA: TGTGCCAGCAGCTTACTAGCGGCTGCCTGGGATGAGCAGTTCTTC; CDR3 protein: CASSLLAAAWDEQFF
J gene: TRBJ1-5; CDR3 length: 14; V gene: TRBV11-2; D gene: .; clone size: .; CDR3 DNA: TGTGCCAGCAGCTTAGATCAAGGAGATCAGCCCCAGCATTTT; CDR3 protein: CASSLDQGDQPQHF
J gene: TRBJ2-7; CDR3 length: 15; V gene: TRBV7-9; D gene: .; clone size: .; CDR3 DNA: TGTGCCAGCAGCTTAGAACGGGGAACTCCCTACGAGCAGTACTTC; CDR3 protein: CASSLERGTPYEQYF
J gene: TRBJ2-3; CDR3 length: 13; V gene: TRBV5-1; D gene: .; clone size: many; CDR3 DNA: TGCGCCAGCAGCTACGGACTCACAGATACGCAGTATTTT; CDR3 protein: CASSYGLTDTQYF
J gene: TRBJ2-1; CDR3 length: 14; V gene: TRBV7-2; D gene: .; clone size: .; CDR3 DNA: TGTGCCAGCAGCTTAGACTCCGGTGGGAATGAGCAGTTCTTC; CDR3 protein: CASSLDSGGNEQFF
J gene: TRBJ2-5; CDR3 length: 17; V gene: TRBV10-3; D gene: .; clone size: many; CDR3 DNA: TGTGCCATCAGTGATTCACCAGGGACGGGAGTGGGTGAGACCCAGTACTTC; CDR3 protein: CAISDSPGTGVGETQYF